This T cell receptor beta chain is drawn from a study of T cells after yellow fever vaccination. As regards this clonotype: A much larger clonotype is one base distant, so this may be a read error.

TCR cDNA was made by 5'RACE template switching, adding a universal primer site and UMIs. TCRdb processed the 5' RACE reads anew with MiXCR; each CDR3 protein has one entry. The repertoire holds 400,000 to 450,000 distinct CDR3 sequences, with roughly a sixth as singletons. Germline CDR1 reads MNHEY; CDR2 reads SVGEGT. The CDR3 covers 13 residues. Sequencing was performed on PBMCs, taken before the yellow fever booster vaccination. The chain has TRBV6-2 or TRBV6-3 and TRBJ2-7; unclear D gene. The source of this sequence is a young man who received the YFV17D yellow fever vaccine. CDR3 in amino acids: CASSSQVGYEQCF. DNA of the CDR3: TGTGCCAGCAGCTCCCAGGTTGGCTACGAGCAGTGCTTC.